This TCR beta chain was identified in a study of T cell responses to AZD1222 COVID-19 vaccine. This clone was recorded once. What it binds is unknown. Germline values: CDR1 SGHVS, CDR2 FQNEAQ. The CDR3 has 14 amino acids. The V segment lost 5 bases and the J segment 3 bases; nucleotides outside the gene matches: 6. Broader study findings: Spike-specific TCR breadth and depth grew following two AZD1222 doses. Only a handful of AZD1222 recipients, more than 5 in all, had baseline seropositivity.

The data were produced by immunoSEQ multiplex PCR, yet TCRdb's version contains in-frame clones alone and is incomplete. The sample contains 160,000 or so clones, 80% to 90% of which appear only once. The rearrangement links TRBV7-8 to TRBJ2-7; 8 positions agree with TRBD1. This sequence was found in an adult who had recovered from COVID-19. The material sequenced was peripheral blood, taken after recovery from COVID-19. Here the CDR3 DNA reads TGTGCCAGCAGCCAGGACAGGGACCTCTACGAGCAGTACTTC. Translation: CASSQDRDLYEQYF.